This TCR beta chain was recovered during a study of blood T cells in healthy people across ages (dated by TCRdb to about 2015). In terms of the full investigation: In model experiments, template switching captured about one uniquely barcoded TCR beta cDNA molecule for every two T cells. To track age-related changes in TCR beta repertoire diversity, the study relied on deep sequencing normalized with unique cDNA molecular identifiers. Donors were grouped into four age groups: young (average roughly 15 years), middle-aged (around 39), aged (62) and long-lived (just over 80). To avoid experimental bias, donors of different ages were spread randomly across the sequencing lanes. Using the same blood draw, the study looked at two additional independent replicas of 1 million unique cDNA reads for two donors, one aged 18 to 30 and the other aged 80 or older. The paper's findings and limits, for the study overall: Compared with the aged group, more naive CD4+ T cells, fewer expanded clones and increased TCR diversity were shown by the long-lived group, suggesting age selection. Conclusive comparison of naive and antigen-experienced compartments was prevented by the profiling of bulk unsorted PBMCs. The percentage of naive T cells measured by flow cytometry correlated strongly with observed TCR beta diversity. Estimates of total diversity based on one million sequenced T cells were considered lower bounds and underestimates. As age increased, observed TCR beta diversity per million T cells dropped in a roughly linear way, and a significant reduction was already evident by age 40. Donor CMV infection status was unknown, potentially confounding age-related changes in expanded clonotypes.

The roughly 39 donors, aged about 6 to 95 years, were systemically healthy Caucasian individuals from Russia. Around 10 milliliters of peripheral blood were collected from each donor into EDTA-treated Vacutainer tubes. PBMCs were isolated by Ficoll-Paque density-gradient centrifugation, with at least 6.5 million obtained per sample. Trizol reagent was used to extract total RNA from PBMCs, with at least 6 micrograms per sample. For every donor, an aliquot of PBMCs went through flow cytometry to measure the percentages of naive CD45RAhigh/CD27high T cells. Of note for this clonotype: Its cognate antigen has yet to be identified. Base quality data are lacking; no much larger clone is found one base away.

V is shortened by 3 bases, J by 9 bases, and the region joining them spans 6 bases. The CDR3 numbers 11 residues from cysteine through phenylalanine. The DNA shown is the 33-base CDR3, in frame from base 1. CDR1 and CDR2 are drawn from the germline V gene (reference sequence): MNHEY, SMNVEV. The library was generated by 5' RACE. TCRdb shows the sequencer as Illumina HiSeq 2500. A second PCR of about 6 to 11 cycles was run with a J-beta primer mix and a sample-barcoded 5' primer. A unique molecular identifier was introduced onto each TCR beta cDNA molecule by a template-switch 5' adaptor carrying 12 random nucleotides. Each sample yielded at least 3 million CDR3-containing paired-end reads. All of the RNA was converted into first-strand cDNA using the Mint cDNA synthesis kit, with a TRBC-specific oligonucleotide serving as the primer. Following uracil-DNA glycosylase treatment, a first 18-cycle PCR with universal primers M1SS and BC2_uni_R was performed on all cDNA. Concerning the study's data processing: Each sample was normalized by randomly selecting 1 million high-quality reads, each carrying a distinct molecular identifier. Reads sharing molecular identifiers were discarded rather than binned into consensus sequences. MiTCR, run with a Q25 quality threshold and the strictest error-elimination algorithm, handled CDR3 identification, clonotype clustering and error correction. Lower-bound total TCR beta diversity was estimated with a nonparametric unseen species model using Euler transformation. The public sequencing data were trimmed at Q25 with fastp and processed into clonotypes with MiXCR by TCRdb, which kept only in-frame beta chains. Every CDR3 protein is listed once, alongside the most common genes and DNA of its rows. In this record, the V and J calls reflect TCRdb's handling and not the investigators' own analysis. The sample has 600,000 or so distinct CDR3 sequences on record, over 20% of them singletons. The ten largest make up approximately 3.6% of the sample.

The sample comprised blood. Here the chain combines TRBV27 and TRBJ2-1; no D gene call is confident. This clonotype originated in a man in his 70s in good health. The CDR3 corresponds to CASSFVTEQFF. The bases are TGTGCCAGCAGTTTCGTTACTGAGCAGTTCTTC.